The T cell receptor beta chain described here comes from a study of siplizumab effects on memory and regulatory T cells. Study-wide results and limits: A significant reduction in alloreactive sequences traceable to unstimulated CD4+ memory cells was produced by siplizumab. Apparently key alloresponse contributors, naive T cells also seemed more diverse than memory cells.

Comments on this clone: What it binds is not known.

Per individual sample, 95,000 to 100,000 TCR templates were assayed. TCRdb keeps only in-frame clones here, not all; method: immunoSEQ multiplex PCR. Among under 100,000 clones, roughly 94% were seen once, and the ten largest hold 1% to 1.5%. Per germline, CDR1 MGHRA and CDR2 YSYEKL. Trimming removed 2 bases at V and 2 bases at J, with 15 bases between. The CDR3 contains 16 residues. The sequence was obtained from a human donor in good health. The chain combines TRBV4-1 with TRBJ1-2; D is perhaps TRBD1 (6 bases). Sequencing input: non-Treg CD4+ T cells sorted from blood. CDR3 bases: TGCGCCAGCAGCCAATCGGACAGCCGCCAAAACTATGGCTACACCTTC. It is translated as CASSQSDSRQNYGYTF.